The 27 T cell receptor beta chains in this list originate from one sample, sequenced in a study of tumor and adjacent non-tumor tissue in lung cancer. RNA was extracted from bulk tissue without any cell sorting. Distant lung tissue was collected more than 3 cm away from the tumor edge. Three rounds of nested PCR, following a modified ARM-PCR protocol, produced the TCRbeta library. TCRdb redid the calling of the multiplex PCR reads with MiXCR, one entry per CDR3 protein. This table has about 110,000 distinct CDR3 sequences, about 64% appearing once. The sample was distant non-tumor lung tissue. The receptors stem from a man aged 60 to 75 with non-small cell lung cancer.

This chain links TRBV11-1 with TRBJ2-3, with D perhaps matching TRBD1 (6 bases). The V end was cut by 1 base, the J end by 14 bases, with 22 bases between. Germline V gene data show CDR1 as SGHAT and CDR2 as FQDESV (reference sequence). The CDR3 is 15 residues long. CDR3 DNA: TGTGCCAGCAGCTTAGAGGGACACCTATCATATGCGCGGTATTTT. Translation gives CASSLEGHLSYARYF.

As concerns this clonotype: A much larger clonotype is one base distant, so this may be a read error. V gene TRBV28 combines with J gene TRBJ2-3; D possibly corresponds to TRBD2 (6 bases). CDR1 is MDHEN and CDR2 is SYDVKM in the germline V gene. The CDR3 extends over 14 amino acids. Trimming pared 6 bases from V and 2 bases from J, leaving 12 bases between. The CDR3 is CASSPWRATDTQYF. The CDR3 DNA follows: TGTGCCAGCAGCCCCTGGAGGGCCACAGATACGCAGTATTTT.

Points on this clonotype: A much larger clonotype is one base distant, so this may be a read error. The CDR3 here is CASSLVRGDKFF. Here the CDR3 DNA reads TGTGCCAGCAGCTTAGTCCGGGGGGACAAGTTCTTC. The chain has TRBV11-2 and TRBJ2-1; weak D call: TRBD2 (7 bases). Germline CDR1 SGHAT, CDR2 FQNNGV. CDR3 length: 12 residues. Trimming removed 1 base from V and 14 bases from J, with 12 bases in between.

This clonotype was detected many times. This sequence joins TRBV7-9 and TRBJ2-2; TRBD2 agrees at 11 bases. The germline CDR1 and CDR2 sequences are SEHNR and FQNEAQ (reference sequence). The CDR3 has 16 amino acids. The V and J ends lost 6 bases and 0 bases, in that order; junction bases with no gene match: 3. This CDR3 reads CASSPGLAANTGELFF. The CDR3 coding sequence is TGTGCCAGCAGTCCGGGACTAGCGGCGAACACCGGGGAGCTGTTTTTT.

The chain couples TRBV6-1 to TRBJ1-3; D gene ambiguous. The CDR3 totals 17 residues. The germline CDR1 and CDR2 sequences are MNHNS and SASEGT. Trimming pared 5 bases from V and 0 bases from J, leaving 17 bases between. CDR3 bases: TGTGCCAGCAGTACCATGAGGCGAGGAGACTCTGGAAACACCATATATTTT. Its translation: CASSTMRRGDSGNTIYF.

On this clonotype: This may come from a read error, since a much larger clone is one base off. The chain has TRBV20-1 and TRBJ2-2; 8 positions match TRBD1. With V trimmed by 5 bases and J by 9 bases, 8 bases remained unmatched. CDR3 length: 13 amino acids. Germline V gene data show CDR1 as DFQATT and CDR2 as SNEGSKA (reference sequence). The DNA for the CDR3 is TGCAGTGCTCCAGGACCAGGGGGCAGGGAGCTGTTTTTT. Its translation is CSAPGPGGRELFF.

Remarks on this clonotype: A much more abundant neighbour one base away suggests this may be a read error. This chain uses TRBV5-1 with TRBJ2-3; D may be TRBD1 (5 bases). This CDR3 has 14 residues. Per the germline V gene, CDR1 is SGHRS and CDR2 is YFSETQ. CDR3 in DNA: TGCGCCAGCATCTTGGTACAGGGCACAGATACGCAGTATTTT. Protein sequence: CASILVQGTDTQYF. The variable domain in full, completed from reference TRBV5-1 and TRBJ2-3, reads KAGVTQTPRYLIKTRGQQVTLSCSPISGHRSVSWYQQTPGQGLQFLFEYFSETQRNKGNFPGRFSGRQFSNSRSEMNVSTLELGDSALYLCASILVQGTDTQYFGPGTRLTVL.

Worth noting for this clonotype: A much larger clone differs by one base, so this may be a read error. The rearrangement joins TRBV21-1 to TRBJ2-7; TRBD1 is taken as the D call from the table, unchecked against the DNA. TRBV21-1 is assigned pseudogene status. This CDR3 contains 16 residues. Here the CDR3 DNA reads TGTGCCAGCAGCAAAGCGGACAGGGTTGGGTCCTACAAGCAGTACTTC. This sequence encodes CASSKADRVGSYKQYF.

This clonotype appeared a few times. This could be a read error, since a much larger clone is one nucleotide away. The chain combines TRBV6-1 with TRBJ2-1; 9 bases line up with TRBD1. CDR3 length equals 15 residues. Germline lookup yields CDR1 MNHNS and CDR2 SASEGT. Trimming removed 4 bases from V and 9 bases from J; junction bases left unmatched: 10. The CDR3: CASSGPGQGMIEQFF. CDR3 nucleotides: TGTGCCAGCAGTGGACCGGGACAGGGAATGATTGAGCAGTTCTTC.

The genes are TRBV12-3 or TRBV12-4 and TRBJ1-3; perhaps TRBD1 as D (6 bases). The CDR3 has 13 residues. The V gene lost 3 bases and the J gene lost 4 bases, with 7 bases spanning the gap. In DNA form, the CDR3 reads TGTGCCAGCAGTTTTACAGGGGGAAACACCATATATTTT. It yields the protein CASSFTGGNTIYF.

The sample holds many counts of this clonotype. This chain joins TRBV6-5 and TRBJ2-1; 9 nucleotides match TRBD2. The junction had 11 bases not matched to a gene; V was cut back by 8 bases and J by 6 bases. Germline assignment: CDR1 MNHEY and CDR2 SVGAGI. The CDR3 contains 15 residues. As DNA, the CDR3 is TGTGCCAGCGGTAGACCCGGGACTAGCATCAATGAGCAGTTCTTC. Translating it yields CASGRPGTSINEQFF.

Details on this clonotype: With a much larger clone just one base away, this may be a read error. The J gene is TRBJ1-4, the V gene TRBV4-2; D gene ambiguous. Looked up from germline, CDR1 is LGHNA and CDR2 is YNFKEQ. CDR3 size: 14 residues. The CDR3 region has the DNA TGTGCCAACAGCCAAGGTGGAGTAGGGGAAAAACTGTTTTTT. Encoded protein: CANSQGGVGEKLFF.

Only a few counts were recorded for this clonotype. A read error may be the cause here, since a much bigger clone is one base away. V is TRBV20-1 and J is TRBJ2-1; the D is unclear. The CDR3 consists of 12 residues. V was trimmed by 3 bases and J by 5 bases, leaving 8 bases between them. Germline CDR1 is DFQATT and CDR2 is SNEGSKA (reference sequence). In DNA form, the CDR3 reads TGCAGTGCTAGGTCCCCAAACAATGAGCAGTTCTTC. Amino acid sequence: CSARSPNNEQFF.

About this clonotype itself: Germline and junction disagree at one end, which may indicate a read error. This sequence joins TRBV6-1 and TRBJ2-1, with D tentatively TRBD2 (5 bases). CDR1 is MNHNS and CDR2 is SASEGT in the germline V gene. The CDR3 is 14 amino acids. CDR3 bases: TGTGTCAGCAGTCCATACCTCACTAGTGGTGAGCAGTTCTTC. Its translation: CVSSPYLTSGEQFF.

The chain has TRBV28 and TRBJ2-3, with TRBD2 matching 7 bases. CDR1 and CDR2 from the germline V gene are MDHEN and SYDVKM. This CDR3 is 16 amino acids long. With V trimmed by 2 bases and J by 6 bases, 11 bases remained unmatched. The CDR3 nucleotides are TGTGCCAGCAGTTTAATTGTGCGGCTAGCGGCTGATACGCAGTATTTT. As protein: CASSLIVRLAADTQYF. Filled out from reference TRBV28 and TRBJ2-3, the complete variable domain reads DVKVTQSSRYLVKRTGEKVFLECVQDMDHENMFWYRQDPGLGLRLIYFSYDVKMKEKGDIPEGYSVSREKKERFSLILESASTNQTSMYLCASSLIVRLAADTQYFGPGTRLTVL.

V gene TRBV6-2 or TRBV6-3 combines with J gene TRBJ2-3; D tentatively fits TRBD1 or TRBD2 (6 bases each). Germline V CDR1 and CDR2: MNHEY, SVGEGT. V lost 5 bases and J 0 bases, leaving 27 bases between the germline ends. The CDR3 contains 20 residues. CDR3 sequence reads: CASSADRGQFTSSSTDTQYF. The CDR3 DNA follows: TGTGCCAGCAGTGCAGATCGTGGACAGTTCACTAGCTCTAGCACAGATACGCAGTATTTT.

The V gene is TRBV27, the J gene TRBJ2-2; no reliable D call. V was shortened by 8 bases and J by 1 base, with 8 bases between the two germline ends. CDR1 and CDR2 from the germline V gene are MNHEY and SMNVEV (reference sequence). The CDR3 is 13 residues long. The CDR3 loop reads CASGDGNTGELFF. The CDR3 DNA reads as TGTGCCAGCGGAGACGGGAACACCGGGGAGCTGTTTTTT.

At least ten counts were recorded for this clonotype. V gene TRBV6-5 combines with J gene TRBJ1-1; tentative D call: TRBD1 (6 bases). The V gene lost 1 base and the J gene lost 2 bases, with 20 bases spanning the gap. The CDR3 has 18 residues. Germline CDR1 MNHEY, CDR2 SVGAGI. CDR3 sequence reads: CASSYFGGQGGINTEAFF. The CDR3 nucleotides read TGTGCCAGCAGTTACTTTGGGGGCCAGGGCGGCATAAACACTGAAGCTTTCTTT.

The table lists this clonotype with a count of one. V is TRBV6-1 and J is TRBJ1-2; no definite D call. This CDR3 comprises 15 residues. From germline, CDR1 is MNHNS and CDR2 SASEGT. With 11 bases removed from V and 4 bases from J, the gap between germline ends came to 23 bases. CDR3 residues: CACTPGQNLAYGYTF. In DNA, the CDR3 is TGTGCCTGCACCCCCGGGCAGAATTTGGCCTATGGCTACACCTTC.

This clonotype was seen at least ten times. As DNA, the CDR3 is TGCGCCAGCAGCCCACAGACAGGACTCTACGAGCAGTACTTC. Protein sequence: CASSPQTGLYEQYF. The chain employs TRBV4-1 and TRBJ2-7, with a possible D match to TRBD1 (6 bases). Trimming stripped 4 bases from V and 3 bases from J, with 13 bases between. Germline V lookup: CDR1 MGHRA, CDR2 YSYEKL. The CDR3 spans 14 residues.

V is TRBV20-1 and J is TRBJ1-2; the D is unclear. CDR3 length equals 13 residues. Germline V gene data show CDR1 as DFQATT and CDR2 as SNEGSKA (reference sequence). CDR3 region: CSTSTVAHYGYTF. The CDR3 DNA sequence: TGCAGCACCTCCACAGTTGCTCACTATGGCTACACCTTC.

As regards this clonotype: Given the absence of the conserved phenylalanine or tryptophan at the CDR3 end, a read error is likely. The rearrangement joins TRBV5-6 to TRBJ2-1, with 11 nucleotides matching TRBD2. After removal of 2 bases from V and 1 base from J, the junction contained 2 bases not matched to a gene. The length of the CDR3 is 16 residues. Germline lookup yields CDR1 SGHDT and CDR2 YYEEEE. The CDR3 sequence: CASSFTSGGSYNEQFS. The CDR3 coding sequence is TGTGCCAGCAGCTTTACTAGCGGGGGTTCCTACAATGAGCAGTTCTCC.

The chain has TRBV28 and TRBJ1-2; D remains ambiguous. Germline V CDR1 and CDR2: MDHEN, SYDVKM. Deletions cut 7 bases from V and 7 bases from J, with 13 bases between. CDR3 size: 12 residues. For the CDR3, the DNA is TGTGCCAGCACGCACGGGGAAAGTGGCTACACCTTC. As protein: CASTHGESGYTF.

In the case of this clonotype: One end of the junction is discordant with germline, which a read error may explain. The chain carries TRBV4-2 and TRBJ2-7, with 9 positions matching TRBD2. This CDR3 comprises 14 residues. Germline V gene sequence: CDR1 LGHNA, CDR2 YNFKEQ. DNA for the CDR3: TGTACCAGCAGCCAACTTAGCGGGAGATACGAGCAGCACTTC. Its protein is CTSSQLSGRYEQHF.

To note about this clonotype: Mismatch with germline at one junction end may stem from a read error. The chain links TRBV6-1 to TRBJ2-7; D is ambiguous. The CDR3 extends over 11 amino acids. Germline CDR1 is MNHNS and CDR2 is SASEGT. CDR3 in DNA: TGTGCCAGCACTTTTACCTATGAGCAGTACTTC. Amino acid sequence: CASTFTYEQYF.

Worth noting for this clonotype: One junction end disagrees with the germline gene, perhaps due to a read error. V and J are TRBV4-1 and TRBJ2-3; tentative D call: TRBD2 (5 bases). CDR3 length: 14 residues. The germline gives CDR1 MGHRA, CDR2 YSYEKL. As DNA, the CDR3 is TGCGCCAGCAGCCAAGTATTAGTACGGGATACGCATTATTTT. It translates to CASSQVLVRDTHYF.

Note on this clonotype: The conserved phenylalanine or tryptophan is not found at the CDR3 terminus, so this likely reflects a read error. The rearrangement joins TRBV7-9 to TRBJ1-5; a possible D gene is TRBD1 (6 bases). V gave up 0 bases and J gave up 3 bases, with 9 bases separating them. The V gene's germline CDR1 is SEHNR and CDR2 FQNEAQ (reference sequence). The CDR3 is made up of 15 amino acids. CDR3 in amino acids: CASSLAGGLNQPQHL. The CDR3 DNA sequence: TGTGCCAGCAGCTTAGCGGGGGGCCTCAATCAGCCCCAGCATTTA.